The 31 T cell receptor beta chains given below trace back to one sample, sequenced in a study of blood T cells in healthy people across ages. Through a sample-barcoded 5' primer and a J-beta primer mix, a second PCR was run for roughly 6 to 12 cycles. TCRdb processed the 5' RACE reads anew with MiXCR; each CDR3 protein has one entry. The sample shows about 500,000 distinct CDR3 sequences, approximately 25% of them seen only once. These sequences were also reported in another study, on T cells of mothers and their children.

Sample: blood. Every receptor here comes from a boy younger than 18 in good health.

The sample holds a few counts of this clonotype. J is TRBJ1-3 and V is TRBV20-1, with D unclear. Germline V gene sequence: CDR1 DFQATT, CDR2 SNEGSKA (reference sequence). This CDR3 contains 13 residues. V was shortened by 2 bases and J by 4 bases, with 9 bases between the two germline ends. The CDR3 nucleotides are TGCAGTGCTAGAAACATGCTAGGAAACACCATATATTTT. Its translation is CSARNMLGNTIYF.

The chain is built from TRBV28 and TRBJ2-1; D ambiguous. Germline CDR1 reads MDHEN; CDR2 reads SYDVKM. With 5 bases removed from V and 0 bases from J, the gap between germline ends came to 5 bases. This CDR3 contains 13 residues. CDR3 in amino acids: CASSAVSYNEQFF. CDR3 coding DNA: TGTGCCAGCAGTGCTGTCTCCTACAATGAGCAGTTCTTC.

The CDR3 DNA sequence: TGCGCCAGCAGCGACGGACAGGACTCCTACGAGCAGTACTTC. Its protein is CASSDGQDSYEQYF. The chain recombines TRBV10-2 with TRBJ2-7, with 7 bases aligning to TRBD1. V lost 6 bases and J lost 0; bases outside the gene matches: 5. This CDR3 has 14 residues. The germline gives CDR1 WSHSY, CDR2 SAAADI.

The chain uses TRBV7-9 and TRBJ1-4, with D maybe TRBD1 (5 bases). Trimming shortened V by 6 bases and J by 8 bases, and 13 bases separated the two germline ends. The CDR3 runs 13 residues. CDR1 and CDR2 from the germline V gene are SEHNR and FQNEAQ (reference sequence). CDR3 bases: TGTGCCAGCAGTGGGGCAGAACGGGAAAAACTGTTTTTT. Encoded protein: CASSGAEREKLFF.

Written as DNA, the CDR3 is TGTGCCAGCAGTTTAAAGGGACTAGCGGGAAAGCAAGAGACCCAGTACTTC. It yields the protein CASSLKGLAGKQETQYF. The chain carries TRBV12-3 or TRBV12-4 and TRBJ2-5; 13 bases match TRBD2. V dropped 2 bases and J dropped 2; count of bases not matched to a gene: 5. This CDR3 contains 17 residues.

The chain combines TRBV7-9 with TRBJ2-7; D is perhaps TRBD2 (6 bases). Germline V gene lookup returns CDR1 SEHNR and CDR2 FQNEAQ (reference sequence). The CDR3 length is 14 residues. Trimming pared 4 bases from V and 2 bases from J, leaving 12 bases between. CDR3 in amino acids: CASSSGTQPYEQYF. CDR3 DNA: TGTGCCAGCAGCTCCGGGACTCAACCCTACGAGCAGTACTTC. The full variable domain, with the rest looked up from reference TRBV7-9 and TRBJ2-7, is DTGVSQNPRHKITKRGQNVTFRCDPISEHNRLYWYRQTLGQGPEFLTYFQNEAQLEKSRLLSDRFSAERPKGSFSTLEIQRTEQGDSAMYLCASSSGTQPYEQYFGPGTRLTVT.

This sequence joins TRBV6-1 and TRBJ2-5; possibly TRBD1 for D (6 bases). The assigned J gene may be wrong: the sequence end matches TRBJ2-7 better. CDR3 length: 15 residues. Germline V lookup: CDR1 MNHNS, CDR2 SASEGT. The CDR3 protein is CASSEPRTATYEQYF. CDR3 nucleotides: TGTGCCAGCAGTGAACCGAGGACAGCAACCTACGAGCAGTACTTC.

The V gene is TRBV29-1, the J gene TRBJ2-2, with D perhaps TRBD1 or TRBD2 (5 bases each). The CDR3 loop spans 12 amino acids. V shed 5 bases and J shed 4 bases, with 8 bases lying between them. Per germline, CDR1 SQVTM and CDR2 ANQGSEA. The CDR3 DNA reads as TGCAGCGTTCGAGGGGCCACCGGGGAGCTGTTTTTT. As protein: CSVRGATGELFF.

The chain carries TRBV4-2 and TRBJ2-4; 8 bases are a match to TRBD2. CDR3 length: 16 amino acids. Unmatched junction bases numbered 6, after V lost 0 bases and J lost 5 bases. CDR1 is LGHNA and CDR2 is YNFKEQ in the germline V gene. The DNA for the CDR3 is TGTGCCAGCAGCCAAGATGAGCGGGAGTGGGAAAACATTCAGTACTTC. It is translated as CASSQDEREWENIQYF.

This CDR3 reads CASSPDGSGAFTDTQYF. CDR3 nucleotides: TGCGCCAGCAGCCCTGACGGTAGCGGGGCCTTCACAGATACGCAGTATTTT. The chain has TRBV4-1 and TRBJ2-3; 8 bases are a match to TRBD2. The CDR3 is 17 residues long. Germline V gene sequence: CDR1 MGHRA, CDR2 YSYEKL. The V and J ends lost 4 bases and 2 bases, in that order; junction bases with no gene match: 11.

V and J are TRBV29-1 and TRBJ2-2; weak D call: TRBD1 (6 bases). The V gene lost 6 bases and the J gene lost 1 base, with 12 bases spanning the gap. The germline CDR1 and CDR2 sequences are SQVTM and ANQGSEA. The CDR3 is made up of 14 amino acids. The DNA for the CDR3 is TGCAGCGTCTCAGGGGTAGTGAACACCGGGGAGCTGTTTTTT. As protein: CSVSGVVNTGELFF.

This clonotype has only a few counts. The genes are TRBV27 and TRBJ2-5; 8 positions agree with TRBD2. This CDR3 region has 19 residues. In germline, CDR1 is MNHEY, CDR2 SMNVEV (reference sequence). The V and J ends lost 2 bases and 1 base, in that order; junction bases with no gene match: 15. CDR3 region: CASSLRGRGFSGGQETQYF. The CDR3 DNA reads TGTGCCAGCAGTTTAAGGGGTCGGGGCTTCAGCGGGGGCCAAGAGACCCAGTACTTC.

A few counts support this clonotype. The chain uses TRBV29-1 and TRBJ1-2; D possibly corresponds to TRBD1 (5 bases). Germline V gene data show CDR1 as SQVTM and CDR2 as ANQGSEA. V was trimmed by 5 bases and J by 3 bases, leaving 10 bases between them. The CDR3 is made up of 12 amino acids. The CDR3 loop is CSVWGSDYGYTF. The DNA for the CDR3 is TGCAGCGTTTGGGGGTCCGACTATGGCTACACCTTC.

The chain uses TRBV28 and TRBJ1-2, with a possible D match to TRBD1 (5 bases). This CDR3 spans 14 amino acids. V was pared by 6 bases and J by 8 bases, with 19 bases between. Looked up from germline, CDR1 is MDHEN and CDR2 is SYDVKM. The CDR3 sequence is CASSPGGDARGYTF. CDR3 in DNA: TGTGCCAGCAGCCCAGGCGGGGACGCTAGGGGCTACACCTTC.

The rearrangement uses TRBV2 and TRBJ2-3; 11 bases match TRBD2. CDR1 and CDR2 (germline): SNHLY, FYNNEI. The trim removed 5 bases at V and 5 bases at J, leaving 3 bases unmatched. The CDR3 length is 14 residues. The chain's CDR3 is CASSLTSGKDTQYF. The CDR3 nucleotides read TGTGCCAGCAGTCTGACTAGCGGGAAAGATACGCAGTATTTT.

The CDR3 here is CASSTSPSGRYNEQFF. DNA for the CDR3: TGTGCCAGCAGTACCTCTCCCAGCGGGAGGTACAATGAGCAGTTCTTC. V usage is TRBV2 and J usage is TRBJ2-5, with 9 bases that match TRBD2. The last part of the DNA fits TRBJ2-1 better; the J call may be wrong. This CDR3 spans 16 amino acids. In germline, CDR1 is SNHLY, CDR2 FYNNEI.

This chain links TRBV7-3 with TRBJ2-1; D possibly corresponds to TRBD2 (5 bases). CDR3 length equals 16 residues. Trimming removed 5 bases at V and 7 bases at J, with 21 bases between. The germline V gene has CDR1 SGHTA and CDR2 FQGTGA. The CDR3 sequence is CASSPPGIEVFNEQFF. CDR3 DNA: TGTGCCAGCAGCCCCCCCGGGATAGAAGTGTTTAATGAGCAGTTCTTC.

This sequence joins TRBV10-3 and TRBJ2-7; 9 nucleotides line up with TRBD1. CDR1 and CDR2 (germline): ENHRY, SYGVKD. This CDR3 spans 13 amino acids. V dropped 10 bases and J dropped 3; count of bases not matched to a gene: 7. The CDR3, as DNA: TGTGCCACGGGAGGACAGGGGAGCTACGAGCAGTACTTC. As protein: CATGGQGSYEQYF.

Only a few counts were recorded for this clonotype. The V call is TRBV4-3, the J call TRBJ2-1, with TRBD1 identical over 7 bases. J gave up 7 bases and V 2 bases, and 5 bases lay outside the gene matches. Germline loops: CDR1 LGHNA, CDR2 YSLEER. The length of the CDR3 is 14 residues. CDR3 coding DNA: TGCGCCAGCAGCCAACGACAGGGTCCAAATGAGCAGTTCTTC. Its translation is CASSQRQGPNEQFF.

The V gene is TRBV29-1, the J gene TRBJ2-1, with D uncertain. Germline V gene lookup returns CDR1 SQVTM and CDR2 ANQGSEA. The CDR3 is 13 amino acids. V was cut by 0 bases and J by 9 bases, with 12 bases left in between. DNA for the CDR3: TGCAGCGTTGAAGACCCTATAGTACTTGAGCAGTTCTTC. The encoded protein is CSVEDPIVLEQFF.

DNA of the CDR3: TGTGCCAGCAGCCCCCAGGGGTTAACGGGTGAAAAACTGTTTTTT. Translation: CASSPQGLTGEKLFF. V is TRBV7-3 and J is TRBJ1-4; D perhaps matches TRBD1 (6 bases). V was pared by 5 bases and J by 7 bases, with 17 bases between. Germline CDR1 SGHTA, CDR2 FQGTGA. This CDR3 spans 15 amino acids.

This clonotype has more than one count but fewer than ten. The rearrangement links TRBV28 to TRBJ2-1; 11 bases agree with TRBD2. The CDR3 is 17 residues long. V shed 4 bases, J shed 4 bases, and the junction held 9 bases outside the gene matches. CDR1 and CDR2 (germline): MDHEN, SYDVKM. The CDR3 DNA follows: TGTGCCAGCAGTTGGCTGACTAGCGGGGACTTTTACAATGAGCAGTTCTTC. Translation gives CASSWLTSGDFYNEQFF.

Only a few counts were recorded for this clonotype. The gene calls are TRBV3-1 and TRBJ2-5, with TRBD2 identical over 7 bases. The V gene end was trimmed by 8 bases and the J gene end by 2 bases; junction bases not matched to a gene: 11. Germline V gives CDR1 LGHDT, CDR2 YNNKEL (reference sequence). There are 15 residues in the CDR3. In DNA, the CDR3 is TGTGCCAGCTCCCTGAGCGGGGCCCTGCAAGAGACCCAGTACTTC. It is translated as CASSLSGALQETQYF.

The V gene is TRBV10-3, the J gene TRBJ1-1, with D unclear. CDR3 length equals 14 residues. The V end was cut by 0 bases, the J end by 2 bases, with 7 bases between. CDR1 and CDR2 (germline): ENHRY, SYGVKD. CDR3 region: CAISESIGNTEAFF. CDR3 coding DNA: TGTGCCATCAGTGAGTCGATAGGAAACACTGAAGCTTTCTTT.

The J gene is TRBJ1-4, the V gene TRBV3-1, with D perhaps TRBD1 (5 bases). V was shortened by 5 bases and J by 6 bases, with 13 bases between the two germline ends. The germline gives CDR1 LGHDT, CDR2 YNNKEL (reference sequence). The CDR3 runs to 14 residues. The CDR3 nucleotides are TGTGCCAGCAGCTTTGGGACCGCAGATGAAAAACTGTTTTTT. Translated, it gives CASSFGTADEKLFF.

The chain uses TRBV7-2 and TRBJ1-2; D uncertain. The V gene lost 0 bases and the J gene lost 2 bases, with 10 bases spanning the gap. Germline assignment: CDR1 SGHTA and CDR2 FQGNSA. The length of the CDR3 is 15 residues. CDR3 sequence: CASSLATSPNYGYTF. In nucleotides, the CDR3 is TGTGCCAGCAGCTTAGCAACCAGCCCGAACTATGGCTACACCTTC.

This clonotype was found a few times. The chain couples TRBV28 to TRBJ1-5, with D possibly TRBD1 on 5 matching bases. Trimming removed 5 bases at V and 0 bases at J, with 11 bases between. CDR1 and CDR2 from the germline V gene are MDHEN and SYDVKM. This CDR3 is built from 15 residues. The CDR3 spells CASSPWGDSNQPQHF. The CDR3 bases are TGTGCCAGCAGTCCTTGGGGGGATAGCAATCAGCCCCAGCATTTT.

This clonotype occurred a few times. The chain combines TRBV5-1 with TRBJ2-1, with 9 nucleotides matching TRBD1. The J call may not be correct, given that the DNA end is closer to TRBJ2-7. This CDR3 is built from 14 residues. CDR1 and CDR2 (germline): SGHRS, YFSETQ. Here the CDR3 DNA reads TGCGCCAGCAGCATCGGGACAGGGTATGGCGAGCAGTACTTC. Residues: CASSIGTGYGEQYF.

This clonotype has a handful of counts. The V and J genes are TRBV7-8 and TRBJ2-5, with 7 bases matching TRBD1. Trimming at V came to 5 bases and at J to 1 base, leaving 16 bases not matched to a gene. Per the germline V gene, CDR1 is SGHVS and CDR2 is FQNEAQ. CDR3 length: 18 residues. Written as DNA, the CDR3 is TGTGCCAGCAGCGCGCGATACAGGGGCGAACCCCGCCAAGAGACCCAGTACTTC. Its translation is CASSARYRGEPRQETQYF.

In regard to this clonotype: At one of its ends the junction is not consistent with the germline gene, which may arise from a read error. J is TRBJ1-2 and V is TRBV14; a weak D match, TRBD1 (5 bases). Germline lookup yields CDR1 SGHDN and CDR2 FVKESK. The CDR3 totals 14 residues. CDR3 DNA: TGTGCCTGCAGCCGGGAGTCAGGGTACTATGGCTACACCTTC. Translating gives CACSRESGYYGYTF.

J is TRBJ1-1 and V is TRBV20-1; D gene ambiguous. The CDR3 spans 12 residues. Per germline, CDR1 DFQATT and CDR2 SNEGSKA (reference sequence). Trimming took 2 bases from V and 3 from J, leaving 7 bases between them. The DNA of the CDR3 is TGCAGTGCTAGACAGACCGACACTGAAGCTTTCTTT. Its protein product is CSARQTDTEAFF.